This T cell receptor (beta chain) was observed in a study of patients and donors after allogeneic stem cell transplantation. V was cut by 0 bases and J by 6 bases, with 6 bases left in between. The CDR3 totals 13 residues. Germline CDR1 LGHNA, CDR2 YSLEER. TCRdb re-called the RT-PCR reads through MiXCR, storing one row per CDR3 protein. The sample consists of around 200,000 distinct CDR3 sequences, roughly 38% of them appearing once. Sequenced: blood, either unsorted or a sorted T cell fraction (not recorded which). The clonotype originates from a human donor who was either an allogeneic HSCT recipient or a stem cell or donor lymphocyte infusion donor (not recorded which). It is not recorded whose cells these are; they may come from a transplant donor. V usage is TRBV4-3 and J usage is TRBJ2-1, with D unresolved. The CDR3 DNA is TGCGCCAGCAGCCAAGAACGCAGCAATGAGCAGTTCTTC. It codes for CASSQERSNEQFF.